What follows describes a single T cell receptor (beta chain). Germline CDR1 reads SGHTA; CDR2 reads FQGNSA. Trimming took 0 bases from V and 6 from J, leaving 12 bases between them. This CDR3 is built from 15 residues. The data were obtained in a study of blood T cell repertoires in COVID-19. Study information: Samples representing acute and convalescent COVID-19 were sourced from the United States, Italy and Spain.

The protocol was immunoSEQ multiplex PCR, while the TCRdb copy is restricted to in-frame clones and leaves out a portion. The sample has about 180,000 clones, about three quarters seen once. The rearrangement uses TRBV7-2 and TRBJ1-5; weak D call: TRBD1 (5 bases). The receptor's source is an elderly woman with COVID-19, enrolled during active disease. The sequencing sample was made of peripheral blood. DNA for the CDR3: TGTGCCAGCAGCTTAGCCGGGGGATGGGGTCAGCCCCAGCATTTT. This encodes CASSLAGGWGQPQHF.